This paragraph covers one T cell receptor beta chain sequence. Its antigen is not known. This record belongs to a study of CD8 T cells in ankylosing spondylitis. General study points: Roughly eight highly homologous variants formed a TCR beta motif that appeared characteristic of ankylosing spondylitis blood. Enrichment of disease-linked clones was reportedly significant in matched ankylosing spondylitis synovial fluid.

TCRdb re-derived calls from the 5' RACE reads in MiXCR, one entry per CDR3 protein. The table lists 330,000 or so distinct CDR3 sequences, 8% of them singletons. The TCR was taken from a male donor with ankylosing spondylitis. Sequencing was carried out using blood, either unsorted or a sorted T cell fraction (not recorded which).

The CDR3: CASSSSASTDTQYF. The CDR3 nucleotides are TGTGCCAGCAGCTCTAGCGCTAGCACAGATACGCAGTATTTT. The chain joins TRBV7-9 to TRBJ2-3, with D perhaps TRBD2 (6 bases). This CDR3 has 14 amino acids. Trimming took 4 bases from V and 0 from J, leaving 8 bases between them. Germline lookup yields CDR1 SEHNR and CDR2 FQNEAQ (reference sequence).